What follows are 30 T cell receptor beta chains derived from one specimen sequenced in a study of shared clonotypes between healthy human individuals. TCRdb keeps only in-frame clones here, not all; method: immunoSEQ multiplex PCR. The profile shows about 990,000 clones, around three quarters of them singletons. The sample comprised memory CD4+ T cells from PBMCs. Stated subset: CD45RA-negative fraction. These receptors all stem from a man between 18 and 35 years old in good health. Some clones in this sample may be carry-over from other donors' samples.

The chain links TRBV6-6 to TRBJ2-7; tentatively, D is TRBD2 (6 bases). The V end lost 5 bases, the J end lost 9 bases, and 17 bases lay between the germline ends. Germline V gives CDR1 MNHNY, CDR2 SVGAGI (reference sequence). CDR3 length: 13 residues. The CDR3 here is CASSPGRNYMQYF. CDR3 in DNA: TGTGCCAGCAGTCCAGGGAGGAACTACATGCAGTACTTC.

The chain links TRBV30 to TRBJ1-4; a possible D gene is TRBD1 (5 bases). Deletions cut 2 bases from V and 3 bases from J, with 10 bases between. The CDR3 spans 14 residues. Germline assignment: CDR1 GTSNPN and CDR2 SVGIG (reference sequence). Here the CDR3 reads CAWSTRGPNEKLFF. For the CDR3, the DNA is TGTGCCTGGAGTACCCGGGGCCCTAATGAAAAACTGTTTTTT.

The chain uses TRBV5-1 and TRBJ1-1, with D possibly TRBD1 on 5 matching bases. Germline assignment: CDR1 SGHRS and CDR2 YFSETQ. This CDR3 has 14 residues. The V end lost 1 base, the J end lost 1 base, and 8 bases lay between the germline ends. The DNA of the CDR3 is TGCGCCAGCAGCTTGAGGGGCCAGAACACTGAAGCTTTCTTT. This codes for CASSLRGQNTEAFF.

This clone was observed a handful of times. The J gene is TRBJ2-3, the V gene TRBV6-1; maybe TRBD1 (6 bases). The CDR3 is 13 amino acids. Trimming took off 7 bases at V and 2 bases at J, with 10 bases between the two ends. The germline CDR1 and CDR2 sequences are MNHNS and SASEGT. The DNA of the CDR3 is TGTGCCAGCACAGGACAGCCCACAGATACGCAGTATTTT. Amino acids: CASTGQPTDTQYF.

This clone has just a few counts. The V call is TRBV15, the J call TRBJ1-3; unclear D gene. Germline CDR1 and CDR2: LNHNV and YYDKDF (reference sequence). The CDR3 spans 16 residues. V shed 1 base and J shed 0 bases, with 10 bases lying between them. The CDR3 sequence is CATSRGGSLSGNTIYF. The CDR3 region has the DNA TGTGCCACCAGCAGAGGTGGCAGCCTCTCTGGAAACACCATATATTTT.

V and J are TRBV4-1 and TRBJ2-3; D assignment may be TRBD1 or TRBD2 (5 bases each). The CDR3 is 15 amino acids. V shed 5 bases and J shed 4 bases, with 16 bases lying between them. CDR1 MGHRA and CDR2 YSYEKL come from the germline V gene. CDR3 in amino acids: CASSNRGMTADTQYF. The CDR3 nucleotides read TGCGCCAGCAGCAATCGGGGCATGACGGCAGATACGCAGTATTTT.

V usage is TRBV11-3 and J usage is TRBJ2-5; D is tentatively TRBD1 or TRBD2 (6 bases each). The germline V gene encodes CDR1 SGHNT and CDR2 YENEEA. There are 14 residues in the CDR3. The V gene lost 1 base and the J gene lost 4 bases, with 10 bases spanning the gap. This chain's CDR3 is CASSLGGAGETQYF. CDR3 coding DNA: TGTGCCAGCAGCTTAGGGGGGGCCGGAGAGACCCAGTACTTC.

This chain joins TRBV10-3 and TRBJ2-7; 9 nucleotides align to TRBD1. V lost 1 base, J lost 9 bases, and 10 bases stayed unmatched. The CDR3 sequence is 15 residues long. CDR1 and CDR2 (germline): ENHRY, SYGVKD. The CDR3 coding sequence is TGTGCCATCAGTGAGTGGGGGACAGGGTTGGTCCTGCAGTACTTC. Protein sequence: CAISEWGTGLVLQYF.

V and J are TRBV30 and TRBJ2-5; no clear D. The J call may be in error: the DNA end matches TRBJ2-7 better. Germline values: CDR1 GTSNPN, CDR2 SVGIG (reference sequence). There are 12 residues in the CDR3. CDR3 bases: TGTGCCTGGAGTGCGCTTGGGCGCGAGCAGTACTTC. Protein sequence: CAWSALGREQYF.

Only one count was recorded for this clone. The chain joins TRBV27 to TRBJ2-1; the D gene is possibly TRBD2 (5 bases). Germline V gene data show CDR1 as MNHEY and CDR2 as SMNVEV (reference sequence). This CDR3 has 16 amino acids. V lost 7 bases, J lost 9 bases, and 25 bases lay in between. In DNA form, the CDR3 reads TGTGCCAGCACCAAAACTAGGGATTGGGGAATCAGTGAGCAGTTCTTC. This encodes CASTKTRDWGISEQFF.

This chain links TRBV7-3 with TRBJ2-1; TRBD2 aligns across 14 bases. V was clipped by 5 bases and J by 6 bases; unmatched bases: 6. The germline gives CDR1 SGHTA, CDR2 FQGTGA. The CDR3 spans 16 residues. CDR3 DNA sequence: TGTGCCAGCAGCCTACTTGGACTAGCGGGAGGCAATGAGCAGTTCTTC. This encodes CASSLLGLAGGNEQFF. The complete variable domain, with remaining parts taken from reference TRBV7-3 and TRBJ2-1, reads GAGVSQTPSNKVTEKGKYVELRCDPISGHTALYWYRQSLGQGPEFLIYFQGTGAADDSGLPNDRFFAVRPEGSVSTLKIQRTERGDSAVYLCASSLLGLAGGNEQFFGPGTRLTVL.

This clone was detected only once. This may be a read error, as it is one base from a much larger clone. The same CDR3 arises from other DNA sequences in this sample as well. The gene calls are TRBV5-6 and TRBJ2-5, with D perhaps matching TRBD1 or TRBD2 (5 bases each). The CDR3 is 11 residues long. Per the germline V gene, CDR1 is SGHDT and CDR2 is YYEEEE. CDR3 in DNA: TGTGCCAGCAGCAGGGATGGGACCCAATACTTC. Protein product: CASSRDGTQYF.

The CDR3 DNA sequence: TGTGCCATCAGTGAAAGGGAAGTTAGCACAGATACGCAGTATTTT. This translates into CAISEREVSTDTQYF. The chain carries TRBV10-3 and TRBJ2-3; D uncertain. Germline values: CDR1 ENHRY, CDR2 SYGVKD. V lost 3 bases, J lost 0 bases, and 10 bases lay in between. CDR3 length: 15 amino acids.

The V gene is TRBV7-2, the J gene TRBJ2-5; tentatively, D is TRBD2 (6 bases). In germline, CDR1 is SGHTA, CDR2 FQGNSA. The CDR3 covers 15 residues. The V gene lost 1 base and the J gene lost 5 bases, with 14 bases spanning the gap. In DNA, the CDR3 is TGTGCCAGCAGCTTAGGAGGCGCGGGGAAGGAGACCCAGTACTTC. This encodes CASSLGGAGKETQYF.

The V call is TRBV7-7, the J call TRBJ2-1, with 7 bases that match TRBD1. Losses at the gene ends were 3 bases for V and 7 bases for J; bases not matched to a gene: 6. The CDR3 runs to 14 residues. From germline, CDR1 is SSHAT and CDR2 FNYEAQ (reference sequence). The CDR3 sequence is CASSFDRVRNEQFF. CDR3 DNA sequence: TGTGCCAGCAGCTTTGACAGGGTGAGGAATGAGCAGTTCTTC.

The J gene is TRBJ1-2, the V gene TRBV7-2; weak D call: TRBD1 (5 bases). The CDR3 is 12 residues long. Germline assignment: CDR1 SGHTA and CDR2 FQGNSA. V gave up 1 base and J gave up 10 bases, with 10 bases separating them. CDR3 in amino acids: CASSLVRADYTF. The CDR3 nucleotides read TGTGCCAGCAGCTTAGTCAGGGCTGACTACACCTTC.

This clone was observed once. This sequence joins TRBV2 and TRBJ2-5; a weak D match, TRBD1 (5 bases). The germline gives CDR1 SNHLY, CDR2 FYNNEI. Trimming pared 7 bases from V and 1 base from J, leaving 10 bases between. The CDR3 is made up of 13 amino acids. This chain's CDR3 is CASKGQLQETQYF. DNA for the CDR3: TGTGCCAGCAAGGGGCAGCTCCAAGAGACCCAGTACTTC.

J is TRBJ2-7 and V is TRBV2, with a possible D match to TRBD1 (6 bases). CDR3 length equals 14 residues. In germline, CDR1 is SNHLY, CDR2 FYNNEI. The V and J ends lost 5 bases and 0 bases respectively, with 11 bases between them. CDR3 coding DNA: TGTGCCAGCAGTACTGACAGGAGCTCCTACGAGCAGTACTTC. Residues: CASSTDRSSYEQYF. Complete variable domain (other parts from reference TRBV2 and TRBJ2-7): EPEVTQTPSHQVTQMGQEVILRCVPISNHLYFYWYRQILGQKVEFLVSFYNNEISEKSEIFDDQFSVERPDGSNFTLKIRSTKLEDSAMYFCASSTDRSSYEQYFGPGTRLTVT.

This rearrangement joins TRBV18 to TRBJ1-1; the D is unclear. With 1 base removed from V and 4 bases from J, the gap between germline ends came to 13 bases. The CDR3 has 15 residues. Per germline, CDR1 KGHSH and CDR2 LQKENI. In nucleotides, the CDR3 is TGTGCCAGCTCACCACATAATCAGGCAGGCACTGAAGCTTTCTTT. Protein: CASSPHNQAGTEAFF.

The chain uses TRBV2 and TRBJ1-5; 8 nucleotides match TRBD1. Trimming removed 6 bases from V and 7 bases from J; junction bases left unmatched: 14. The CDR3 has 16 amino acids. Germline V gives CDR1 SNHLY, CDR2 FYNNEI. CDR3 in DNA: TGTGCCAGCAGGCCCCGGACAGGGCAAGGAAGGCAGCCCCAGCATTTT. This sequence encodes CASRPRTGQGRQPQHF.

With regard to this clone: One end of the junction is discordant with germline, which a read error may explain. This sample includes further DNA sequences coding for the same CDR3. The chain is built from TRBV7-9 and TRBJ2-2; D gene unclear. Looked up from germline, CDR1 is SEHNR and CDR2 is FQNEAQ (reference sequence). The CDR3 has 14 amino acids. In nucleotides, the CDR3 is TGTGCCAGCAGCCCTGTCCGCGACACTGGGGAGCTGTTTTTT. Translating gives CASSPVRDTGELFF.

This clone was observed a single time. The chain links TRBV6-1 to TRBJ1-1, with D uncertain. Germline CDR1 and CDR2: MNHNS and SASEGT. The CDR3 length is 14 residues. The V end lost 3 bases, the J end lost 0 bases, and 8 bases lay between the germline ends. The CDR3 DNA is TGTGCCAGCAGTGACTATAGTATGAACACTGAAGCTTTCTTT. Protein: CASSDYSMNTEAFF.

This clone was seen only a few times. The same CDR3 is also encoded by other DNA sequences in this sample. The V and J genes are TRBV5-1 and TRBJ1-2, with 12 bases matching TRBD1. Germline loops: CDR1 SGHRS, CDR2 YFSETQ. Trimming cost V 3 bases and J 8 bases; bases outside gene matches: 2. The CDR3 length is 13 residues. CDR3: CASSWGTGGGYTF. The CDR3 bases are TGCGCCAGCAGCTGGGGGACAGGGGGCGGCTACACCTTC. The full variable domain, rest sourced from reference TRBV5-1 and TRBJ1-2, is KAGVTQTPRYLIKTRGQQVTLSCSPISGHRSVSWYQQTPGQGLQFLFEYFSETQRNKGNFPGRFSGRQFSNSRSEMNVSTLELGDSALYLCASSWGTGGGYTFGSGTRLTVV.

This rearrangement joins TRBV28 to TRBJ1-2; TRBD1 might be the D (6 bases). Trimming stripped 2 bases from V and 5 bases from J, with 9 bases between. From germline, CDR1 is MDHEN and CDR2 SYDVKM. This CDR3 spans 13 amino acids. CDR3: CASSLVGGYGYTF. In DNA form, the CDR3 reads TGTGCCAGCAGTTTAGTAGGGGGGTATGGCTACACCTTC.

J is TRBJ2-5 and V is TRBV6-1; 13 bases agree with TRBD2. From germline, CDR1 is MNHNS and CDR2 SASEGT. V shed 0 bases and J 5 bases; nucleotides not matched to a gene: 18. The CDR3 has 21 residues. In nucleotides, the CDR3 is TGTGCCAGCAGTGAAGCGCAGGCACAACCTGGACTAGCGGGAGTAGAGGAGACCCAGTACTTC. Protein sequence: CASSEAQAQPGLAGVEETQYF.

This clone turned up a few times. V gene TRBV5-1 combines with J gene TRBJ1-1, with D unresolved. V was cut by 9 bases and J by 4 bases, with 16 bases left in between. Germline assignment: CDR1 SGHRS and CDR2 YFSETQ. The CDR3 totals 13 residues. The CDR3: CATRGGVGTEAFF. CDR3 sequence (DNA): TGCGCCACCCGAGGCGGGGTCGGCACTGAAGCTTTCTTT.

As for this clone: Being one base from a much bigger clone, this may be a read error. The V gene is TRBV7-2, the J gene TRBJ2-5; D remains unclear. CDR3 length: 13 residues. Trimming left V 5 bases short and J 5 bases short, with 12 bases between. Germline assignment: CDR1 SGHTA and CDR2 FQGNSA. The CDR3 DNA follows: TGTGCCAGCAGCCCATTCCCGCGGGAGACCCAGTACTTC. Translating it yields CASSPFPRETQYF.

V and J are TRBV18 and TRBJ2-7; either TRBD1 or TRBD2 may supply D (5 bases each). CDR1 and CDR2 from the germline V gene are KGHSH and LQKENI. Trimming stripped 3 bases from V and 6 bases from J, with 15 bases between. The length of the CDR3 is 14 residues. The DNA of the CDR3 is TGTGCCAGCTCACCGTCGCCGGGACCTATCGAGCAGTACTTC. Translated: CASSPSPGPIEQYF.

The rearrangement joins TRBV28 to TRBJ2-5; D remains ambiguous. V lost 4 bases and J 5 bases, leaving 14 bases between the germline ends. Germline CDR1 and CDR2: MDHEN and SYDVKM. The CDR3 sequence is 14 residues long. CDR3 coding DNA: TGTGCCAGCAGTTCCGCCACCGTGGGGGAGACCCAGTACTTC. Amino acid sequence: CASSSATVGETQYF. Full variable domain (remainder filled in from reference TRBV28 and TRBJ2-5): DVKVTQSSRYLVKRTGEKVFLECVQDMDHENMFWYRQDPGLGLRLIYFSYDVKMKEKGDIPEGYSVSREKKERFSLILESASTNQTSMYLCASSSATVGETQYFGPGTRLLVL.

At least ten counts were recorded for this clone. V usage is TRBV28 and J usage is TRBJ2-1; the D call may be TRBD1 or TRBD2 (5 bases each). Germline V gene sequence: CDR1 MDHEN, CDR2 SYDVKM. CDR3 size: 12 residues. V was cut by 11 bases and J by 4 bases, with 12 bases left in between. The CDR3 loop is CASGTVYNEQFF. The DNA of the CDR3 is TGTGCCTCCGGGACGGTTTACAATGAGCAGTTCTTC.